These 10 T cell receptor beta chains originate from one sample sequenced in a study of yellow fever vaccine responses in identical twins. One entry per CDR3 protein, called by TCRdb with MiXCR from the RT-PCR reads. The sample has about 6,000 distinct CDR3 sequences, 65% to 70% seen once; the top ten hold more than 4%. This specimen was T cells from blood (PBMCs), unsorted or a sorted subset (not recorded which), taken before or after yellow fever vaccination (not recorded which). The receptors were gathered from a young woman who received the yellow fever vaccine.

The chain links TRBV4-2 to TRBJ1-1; TRBD1 matches 7 bases. The CDR3 totals 16 residues. V trimming: 1 base; J trimming: 2 bases; junction bases outside the gene matches: 7. CDR1 is LGHNA and CDR2 is YNFKEQ in the germline V gene. The CDR3 spells CASSQAHQGGNTEAFF. The CDR3 coding sequence is TGTGCCAGCAGCCAAGCTCATCAGGGGGGAAACACTGAAGCTTTCTTT.

The CDR3 sequence: CASSLTLAGGLEQYF. CDR3 bases: TGTGCCAGCAGCTTAACGCTAGCGGGAGGACTCGAGCAGTACTTC. This chain links TRBV7-9 with TRBJ2-7; TRBD2 agrees at 11 bases. The V and J ends lost 2 bases and 6 bases, in that order; junction bases with no gene match: 6. This CDR3 contains 15 residues. Germline V gene sequence: CDR1 SEHNR, CDR2 FQNEAQ (reference sequence).

The CDR3 DNA reads as TGTGCCAGCAGCTCTCAAGCGGGATTCACAGATACGCAGTATTTT. The encoded protein is CASSSQAGFTDTQYF. The genes are TRBV7-1 and TRBJ2-3; TRBD2 matches 7 bases. TRBV7-1 carries the ORF label, with uncertain function. V was clipped by 3 bases and J by 2 bases; unmatched bases: 5. CDR3 length: 15 residues.

V and J are TRBV10-3 and TRBJ1-2; D call uncertain. The CDR3 has 11 residues. V was pared by 4 bases and J by 6 bases, with 6 bases between. Germline V lookup: CDR1 ENHRY, CDR2 SYGVKD. Here the CDR3 reads CAISASNGYTF. CDR3 bases: TGTGCCATCAGTGCTTCAAATGGCTACACCTTC.

The V call is TRBV20-1, the J call TRBJ2-7; TRBD2 agrees at 10 bases. The germline V gene encodes CDR1 DFQATT and CDR2 SNEGSKA (reference sequence). The CDR3 has 15 residues. After removal of 3 bases from V and 2 bases from J, the junction contained 7 bases not matched to a gene. The CDR3: CSARPALAGAYEQYF. CDR3 sequence (DNA): TGCAGTGCTAGGCCTGCCCTAGCGGGAGCCTACGAGCAGTACTTC.

V and J are TRBV23-1 and TRBJ2-1; D remains unclear. TRBV23-1 is an ORF; its function is uncertain. With 3 bases removed from V and 6 bases from J, the gap between germline ends came to 9 bases. This CDR3 is built from 13 residues. The CDR3 DNA reads as TGCGCCAGCAGTCACCCACATGCCAATGAGCAGTTCTTC. Encoded protein: CASSHPHANEQFF.

The chain has TRBV4-2 and TRBJ2-1, with D uncertain. This CDR3 is built from 16 residues. CDR1 and CDR2 (germline): LGHNA, YNFKEQ. Trimming stripped 3 bases from V and 3 bases from J, with 15 bases between. CDR3 loop: CASSQAPLDLYNEQFF. CDR3 DNA sequence: TGTGCCAGCAGCCAGGCCCCCTTAGACCTCTACAATGAGCAGTTCTTC.

The sample holds a few counts of this clonotype. The J gene is TRBJ2-5, the V gene TRBV29-1; TRBD2 aligns across 10 bases. CDR1 and CDR2 from the germline V gene are SQVTM and ANQGSEA. CDR3 length: 18 residues. Trimming cost V 0 bases and J 2 bases; bases outside gene matches: 12. The CDR3 here is CSVEDGIAGGTSQETQYF. In DNA, the CDR3 is TGCAGCGTTGAAGATGGGATAGCGGGAGGAACTTCTCAAGAGACCCAGTACTTC. Together with reference TRBV29-1 and TRBJ2-5, the CDR3 gives the full variable domain: SAVISQKPSRDICQRGTSLTIQCQVDSQVTMMFWYRQQPGQSLTLIATANQGSEATYESGFVIDKFPISRPNLTFSTLTVSNMSPEDSSIYLCSVEDGIAGGTSQETQYFGPGTRLLVL.

V is TRBV4-1 and J is TRBJ1-5; the match to TRBD1 covers 9 bases. Trimming at V came to 0 bases and at J to 5 bases, leaving 5 bases not matched to a gene. Per the germline V gene, CDR1 is MGHRA and CDR2 is YSYEKL. The CDR3 sequence is 16 residues long. CDR3 sequence reads: CASSQERGTGHQPQHF. The CDR3 DNA sequence: TGCGCCAGCAGCCAAGAACGCGGGACAGGGCATCAGCCCCAGCATTTT.

There are a few counts of this clonotype. This chain connects TRBV4-1 to TRBJ1-2; D possibly corresponds to TRBD1 (5 bases). This CDR3 contains 19 residues. CDR1 and CDR2 from the germline V gene are MGHRA and YSYEKL. The V end was cut by 3 bases, the J end by 4 bases, with 27 bases between. CDR3 loop: CASSHESGILRWGLYGYTF. The CDR3 coding sequence is TGCGCCAGCAGCCACGAGTCCGGGATCTTGAGGTGGGGACTCTATGGCTACACCTTC.